This T cell receptor (beta chain) was obtained from a study of PD-1 blockade in classical Hodgkin lymphoma. Points from the study as a whole: Newly diagnosed patients reportedly had lower baseline TCR diversity than healthy donors. By C4D1 there was a significant rise in CD4+ TCR diversity but not in CD8+ TCR diversity.

Comment on this clone: Its antigen is currently unknown.

TCRdb's copy holds only in-frame clones and misses some; the assay was immunoSEQ multiplex PCR. The profile shows tens of thousands of clones, more than 80% of them singletons. Germline lookup yields CDR1 SGHRS and CDR2 YFSETQ. The CDR3 contains 13 residues. V was shortened by 0 bases and J by 4 bases, with 8 bases between the two germline ends. Indicated time point: cycle 4 day 1 (C4D1), after more than 5 weeks of nivolumab. Relapses following autologous stem cell transplantation were seen in all patients, with brentuximab vedotin exposure varying. The TCR comes from a human donor with classical Hodgkin lymphoma. The sample in question was peripheral blood mononuclear cells (PBMCs), obtained before the fourth cycle of nivolumab. The rearrangement uses TRBV5-1 and TRBJ2-7; unclear D gene. CDR3 nucleotides: TGCGCCAGCAGCTTGGAGACTTTTTACGAGCAGTACTTC. Its protein is CASSLETFYEQYF.